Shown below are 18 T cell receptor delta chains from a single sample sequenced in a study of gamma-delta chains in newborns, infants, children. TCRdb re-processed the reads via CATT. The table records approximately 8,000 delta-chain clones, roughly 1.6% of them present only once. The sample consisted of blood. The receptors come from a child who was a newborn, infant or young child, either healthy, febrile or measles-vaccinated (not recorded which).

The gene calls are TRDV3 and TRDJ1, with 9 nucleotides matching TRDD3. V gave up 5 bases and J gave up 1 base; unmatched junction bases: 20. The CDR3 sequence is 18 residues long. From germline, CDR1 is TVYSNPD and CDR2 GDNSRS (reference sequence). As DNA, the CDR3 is TGTGCCCTCCACCCCTTCCCAATAACTGGGGGACTCACCGATAAACTCATCTTT. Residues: CALHPFPITGGLTDKLIF.

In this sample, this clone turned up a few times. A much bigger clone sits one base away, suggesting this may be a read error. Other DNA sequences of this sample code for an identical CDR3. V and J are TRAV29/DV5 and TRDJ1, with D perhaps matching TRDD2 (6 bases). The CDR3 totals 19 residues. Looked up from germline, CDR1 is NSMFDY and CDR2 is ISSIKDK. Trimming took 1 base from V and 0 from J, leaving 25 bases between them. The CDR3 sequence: CAASRPSGVLSFYTDKLIF. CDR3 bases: TGTGCAGCAAGCAGGCCTTCCGGTGTTCTCTCTTTTTACACCGATAAACTCATCTTT.

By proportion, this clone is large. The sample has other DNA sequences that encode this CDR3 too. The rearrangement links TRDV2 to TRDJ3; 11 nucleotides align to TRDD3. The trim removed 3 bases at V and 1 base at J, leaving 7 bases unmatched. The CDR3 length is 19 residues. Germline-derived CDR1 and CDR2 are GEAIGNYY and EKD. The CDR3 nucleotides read TGTGCCTGTGACTCTCTACTGGGGGATAAATCCTGGGACACCCGACAGATGTTTTTC. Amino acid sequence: CACDSLLGDKSWDTRQMFF.

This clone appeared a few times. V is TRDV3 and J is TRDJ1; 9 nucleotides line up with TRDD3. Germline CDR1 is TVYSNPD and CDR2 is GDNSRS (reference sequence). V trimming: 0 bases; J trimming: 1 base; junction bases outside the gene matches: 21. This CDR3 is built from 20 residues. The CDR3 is CAFSPSRAPPDWGTTDKLIF. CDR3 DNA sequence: TGTGCCTTTAGCCCCTCCCGTGCCCCCCCCGACTGGGGGACCACCGATAAACTCATCTTT.

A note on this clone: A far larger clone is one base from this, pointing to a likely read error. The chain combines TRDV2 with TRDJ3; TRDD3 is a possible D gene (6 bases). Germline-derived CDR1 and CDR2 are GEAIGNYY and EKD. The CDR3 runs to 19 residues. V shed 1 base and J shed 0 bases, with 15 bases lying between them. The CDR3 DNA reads TGTGCCTGTGACACGTGGGGATCCGACAGCTCCTGGGACACCCGACAGATGTTTTTC. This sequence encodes CACDTWGSDSSWDTRQMFF.

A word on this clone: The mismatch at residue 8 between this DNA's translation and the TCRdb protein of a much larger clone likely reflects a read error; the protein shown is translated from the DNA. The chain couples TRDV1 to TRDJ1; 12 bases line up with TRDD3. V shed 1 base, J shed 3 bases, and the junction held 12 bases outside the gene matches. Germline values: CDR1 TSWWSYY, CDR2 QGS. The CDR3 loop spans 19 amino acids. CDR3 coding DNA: TGTGCTCTTGGGGAACCTTCCCACGTTACTGGGGGATACTCCGATAAACTCATCTTT. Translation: CALGEPSHVTGGYSDKLIF.

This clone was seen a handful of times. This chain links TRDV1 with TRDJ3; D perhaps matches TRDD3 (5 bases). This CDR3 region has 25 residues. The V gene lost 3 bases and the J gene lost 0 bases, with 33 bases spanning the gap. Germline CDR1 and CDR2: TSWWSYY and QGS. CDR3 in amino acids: CALGELPLLLREGAAFSWDTRQMFF. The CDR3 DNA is TGTGCTCTTGGGGAGCTGCCGCTTCTACTGCGGGAGGGGGCCGCCTTCTCCTGGGACACCCGACAGATGTTTTTC.

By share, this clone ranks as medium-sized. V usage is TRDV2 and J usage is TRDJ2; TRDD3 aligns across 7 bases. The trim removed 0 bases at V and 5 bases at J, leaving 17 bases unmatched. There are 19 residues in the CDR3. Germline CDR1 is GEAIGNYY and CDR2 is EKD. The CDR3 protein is CACDTGFAGGQLLTAQLFF. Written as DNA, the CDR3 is TGTGCCTGTGACACCGGGTTTGCTGGGGGCCAACTCTTAACAGCACAACTCTTCTTT.

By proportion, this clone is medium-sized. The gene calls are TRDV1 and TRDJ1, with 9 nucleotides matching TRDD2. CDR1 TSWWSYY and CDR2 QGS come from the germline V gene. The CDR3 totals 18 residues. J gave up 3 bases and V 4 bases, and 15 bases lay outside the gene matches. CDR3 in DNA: TGTGCTCTTGGGGCTGCCTTCCTACCTCCGGAGCGGGCCGATAAACTCATCTTT. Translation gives CALGAAFLPPERADKLIF.

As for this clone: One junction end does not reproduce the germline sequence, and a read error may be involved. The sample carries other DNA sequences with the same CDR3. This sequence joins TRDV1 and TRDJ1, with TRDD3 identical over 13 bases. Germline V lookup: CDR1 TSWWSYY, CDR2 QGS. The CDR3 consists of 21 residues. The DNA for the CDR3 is TGTGCTCTTGGGGAACGGGCCTCCCTACGCACTGGGGGATACGTAACCGATAAACTCATCTTC. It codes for CALGERASLRTGGYVTDKLIF.

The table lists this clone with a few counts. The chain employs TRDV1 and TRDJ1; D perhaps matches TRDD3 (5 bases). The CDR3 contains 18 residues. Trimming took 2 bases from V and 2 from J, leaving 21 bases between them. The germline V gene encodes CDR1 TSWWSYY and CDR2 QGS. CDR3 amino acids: CALGEFYVAGSETDKLIF. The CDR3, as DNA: TGTGCTCTTGGGGAATTCTACGTGGCTGGGTCCGAGACCGATAAACTCATCTTT.

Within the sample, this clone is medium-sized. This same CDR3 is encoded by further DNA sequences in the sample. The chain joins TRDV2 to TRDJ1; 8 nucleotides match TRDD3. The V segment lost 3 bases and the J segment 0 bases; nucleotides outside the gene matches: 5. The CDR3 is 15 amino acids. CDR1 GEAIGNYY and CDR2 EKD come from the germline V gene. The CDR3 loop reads CACDSLLGDTDKLIF. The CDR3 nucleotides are TGTGCCTGTGACTCCTTACTGGGGGACACCGATAAACTCATCTTT.

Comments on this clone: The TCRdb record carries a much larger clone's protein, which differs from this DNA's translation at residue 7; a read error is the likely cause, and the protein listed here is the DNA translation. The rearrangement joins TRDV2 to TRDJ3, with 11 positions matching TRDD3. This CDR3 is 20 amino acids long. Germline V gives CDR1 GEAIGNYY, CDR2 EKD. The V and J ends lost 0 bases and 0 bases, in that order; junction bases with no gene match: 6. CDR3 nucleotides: TGTGCCTGTGACACCGTGGGACTGGGGGATAGCTCCTGGGACACCCGACAGATGTTTTTC. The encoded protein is CACDTVGLGDSSWDTRQMFF.

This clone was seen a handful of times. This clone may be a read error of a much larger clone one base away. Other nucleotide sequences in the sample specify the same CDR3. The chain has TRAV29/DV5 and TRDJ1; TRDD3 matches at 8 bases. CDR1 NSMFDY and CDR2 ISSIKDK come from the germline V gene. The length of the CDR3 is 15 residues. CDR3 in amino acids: CAASSGGDNTDKLIF. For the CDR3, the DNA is TGTGCGGCAAGCTCTGGGGGAGACAACACCGATAAACTCATCTTT.

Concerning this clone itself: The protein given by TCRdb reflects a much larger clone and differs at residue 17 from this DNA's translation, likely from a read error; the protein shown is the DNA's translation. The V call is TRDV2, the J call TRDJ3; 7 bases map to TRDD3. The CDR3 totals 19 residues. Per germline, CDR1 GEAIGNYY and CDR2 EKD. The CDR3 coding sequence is TGTGCCTGTGACACCGCTGGGGGGAATGGCACCTGGGACACCCGACAGGTGTTTTTC. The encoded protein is CACDTAGGNGTWDTRQVFF.

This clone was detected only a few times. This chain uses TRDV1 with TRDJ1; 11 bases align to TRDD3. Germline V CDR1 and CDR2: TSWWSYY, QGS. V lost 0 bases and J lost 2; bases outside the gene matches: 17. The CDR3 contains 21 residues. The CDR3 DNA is TGTGCTCTTGGGGAACTTCCCACCTACGTTGTACTGGGGGATAGGACCGATAAACTCATCTTT. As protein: CALGELPTYVVLGDRTDKLIF.

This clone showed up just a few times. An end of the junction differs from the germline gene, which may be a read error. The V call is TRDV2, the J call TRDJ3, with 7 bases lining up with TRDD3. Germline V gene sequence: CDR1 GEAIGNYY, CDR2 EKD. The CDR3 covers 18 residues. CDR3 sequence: CARDTGGYGPRDTRQMFF. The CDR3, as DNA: TGTGCCCGTGACACCGGTGGATACGGGCCCCGGGACACCCGACAGATGTTTTTC.

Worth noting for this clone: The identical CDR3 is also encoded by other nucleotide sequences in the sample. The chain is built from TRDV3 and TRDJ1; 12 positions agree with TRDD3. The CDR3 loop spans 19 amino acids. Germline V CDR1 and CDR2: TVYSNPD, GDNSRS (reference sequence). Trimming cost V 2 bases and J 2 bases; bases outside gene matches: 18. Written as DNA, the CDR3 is TGTGCCTTTTCGTCCGTCGTGCTGGGGGATACGCGTGGTACCGATAAACTCATCTTT. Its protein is CAFSSVVLGDTRGTDKLIF. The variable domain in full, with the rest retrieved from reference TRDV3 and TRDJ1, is CDKVTQSSPDQTVASGSEVVLLCTYDTVYSNPDLFWYRIRPDYSFQFVFYGDNSRSEGADFTQGRFSVKHILTQKAFHLVISPVRTEDSATYYCAFSSVVLGDTRGTDKLIFGKGTRVTVEP.